This T cell receptor (beta chain) appears in the sequencing data of a study of monozygotic twins with cystic fibrosis. Profiling relied on immunoSEQ multiplex PCR, and the TCRdb table lists in-frame clones only, not all of them. The sample consists of around 10,000 clones, roughly 96% of them appearing once. General study points: Nucleotide-identical clonotype sharing was significantly higher within monozygotic CF twin pairs than between unrelated CF individuals.

This CDR3 comprises 17 residues. Germline V CDR1 and CDR2: SGHRS, YFSETQ. V lost 4 bases to trimming and J lost 0 bases, with 18 bases between them. A word on this clone: Its antigen is undetermined.

Source material: blood. V usage is TRBV5-1 and J usage is TRBJ2-3; the D gene could be TRBD1 or TRBD2 (6 bases each). The receptor comes from a boy between 10 and 17 years old with cystic fibrosis. The CDR3 DNA reads as TGCGCCAGCAGCCCGGGCTCGGGGGCGTCTAGCACAGATACGCAGTATTTT. This codes for CASSPGSGASSTDTQYF.